The clone carrying this T cell receptor (beta chain) has only a few counts. The data were obtained in a study of identical twins. TCRdb re-called the 5' RACE reads through MiXCR, storing one row per CDR3 protein. Of hundreds of thousands of distinct CDR3 sequences detected, over 15% appear once; the ten largest clones hold about 12%. Per germline, CDR1 SGHDN and CDR2 FVKESK. The CDR3 spans 13 residues. V was trimmed by 4 bases and J by 10 bases, leaving 14 bases between them. This same sample was also taken into another study, of T cells expressing NK-cell markers. According to that study: From sorted CD3+CD56+NKG2C+, CD3+CD56+NKG2C- and CD3+CD56-NKG2C+ T cells came the TCR beta repertoires. HCMV seropositivity characterized seven of the eight sequenced donors, and seronegativity one.

The genes are TRBV14 and TRBJ2-1, with a tentative D call TRBD2 (5 bases). Sample: PBMCs. This receptor was identified in a woman aged 18-29 years in good health. The CDR3 DNA is TGTGCCAGCAGCCCCCTGGCGGGTGGGGAGCAGTTCTTC. It encodes CASSPLAGGEQFF.